The 30 T cell receptor beta chains reported below all come from one sample, sequenced in a study of T cells in Graves' hyperthyroidism and ophthalmopathy. TCR beta CDR3 regions were amplified from RNA. HTBI primers were employed in a first-round RT-PCR of the TCR CDR3. Via MiXCR, TCRdb re-called the multiplex PCR reads, giving one row per CDR3 protein. The sample includes about 210,000 distinct CDR3 sequences, 17% of them seen just once. Material: blood. These receptors were taken from a man aged 45-60 years with Graves' hyperthyroidism.

This clonotype appeared many times. The rearrangement links TRBV6-1 to TRBJ2-7, with D perhaps matching TRBD2 (6 bases). Between the trimmed V and J ends, which lost 7 bases and 5 bases, there was a span of 18 bases. This CDR3 has 14 residues. Germline V gene data show CDR1 as MNHNS and CDR2 as SASEGT. In DNA, the CDR3 is TGTGCCAGCAAATGGGGGACGGGAGAGAACGAGCAGTACTTC. Amino acids: CASKWGTGENEQYF.

This clonotype was picked up many times. The gene calls are TRBV27 and TRBJ2-3; a possible D gene is TRBD2 (6 bases). The CDR3 length is 15 residues. Germline-derived CDR1 and CDR2 are MNHEY and SMNVEV (reference sequence). Between the trimmed V and J ends, which lost 5 bases and 1 base, there was a span of 13 bases. The CDR3 bases are TGTGCCAGCAGTGAGGGACTCATTGGCACAGATACGCAGTATTTT. It encodes CASSEGLIGTDTQYF.

This clonotype was detected a few times. The gene calls are TRBV18 and TRBJ1-5; D is unresolved. The CDR3 totals 13 residues. Looked up from germline, CDR1 is KGHSH and CDR2 is LQKENI. V was clipped by 3 bases and J by 5 bases, with 8 bases between them. CDR3 sequence reads: CASSPFRDQPQHF. The CDR3 bases are TGTGCCAGCTCACCGTTTAGAGATCAGCCCCAGCATTTT.

In this sample, this clonotype turned up many times. The chain uses TRBV6-1 and TRBJ2-1; D may correspond to TRBD1 or TRBD2 (6 bases each). CDR3 length: 15 residues. Looked up from germline, CDR1 is MNHNS and CDR2 is SASEGT. Deletions cut 5 bases from V and 4 bases from J, with 15 bases between. The DNA for the CDR3 is TGTGCCAGCAGTTGGGGGCTAGCGCCTTACAATGAGCAGTTCTTC. Translation: CASSWGLAPYNEQFF.

This clonotype was seen a single time. A much more abundant neighbour one base away suggests this may be a read error. This chain joins TRBV6-2 or TRBV6-3 and TRBJ2-7, with 8 bases lining up with TRBD2. The ends lost 5 bases at V and 9 bases at J; junction bases unmatched: 18. CDR1 MNHEY and CDR2 SVGEGT come from the germline V gene. The CDR3 contains 16 residues. The CDR3 is CASSGEAGAFGVGQYF. CDR3 nucleotides: TGTGCCAGCAGTGGTGAAGCGGGAGCCTTCGGTGTCGGGCAGTACTTC.

The chain combines TRBV28 with TRBJ1-1; the D is unclear. V lost 2 bases and J 3 bases, leaving 10 bases between the germline ends. This CDR3 region has 14 residues. Germline-derived CDR1 and CDR2 are MDHEN and SYDVKM. CDR3 residues: CASSLKELDTEAFF. The DNA for the CDR3 is TGTGCCAGCAGTTTAAAGGAGTTAGACACTGAAGCTTTCTTT.

This clonotype was seen ten or more times. The chain has TRBV28 and TRBJ2-6; 7 bases agree with TRBD1. Germline CDR1 is MDHEN and CDR2 is SYDVKM. V dropped 5 bases and J dropped 4; count of bases not matched to a gene: 5. This CDR3 has 15 amino acids. CDR3 amino acids: CASSVTGDGANVLTF. The CDR3 DNA sequence: TGTGCCAGCAGTGTAACAGGGGACGGGGCCAACGTCCTGACTTTC.

The sample holds many counts of this clonotype. The chain combines TRBV11-2 with TRBJ2-1; 9 bases are a match to TRBD1. The CDR3 is made up of 17 amino acids. V trimming: 1 base; J trimming: 9 bases; junction bases outside the gene matches: 13. Germline assignment: CDR1 SGHAT and CDR2 FQNNGV. The CDR3 bases are TGTGCCAGCAGCTTAGTAGGAGGCGGGACAGGGTTCAGTGAGCAGTTCTTC. This sequence encodes CASSLVGGGTGFSEQFF. The full variable domain, rest sourced from reference TRBV11-2 and TRBJ2-1, is EAGVAQSPRYKIIEKRQSVAFWCNPISGHATLYWYQQILGQGPKLLIQFQNNGVVDDSQLPKDRFSAERLKGVDSTLKIQPAKLEDSAVYLCASSLVGGGTGFSEQFFGPGTRLTVL.

The rearrangement links TRBV24-1 to TRBJ2-3; D call uncertain. From germline, CDR1 is KGHDR and CDR2 SFDVKD. The CDR3 runs to 13 residues. The V end lost 3 bases, the J end lost 7 bases, and 10 bases lay between the germline ends. CDR3 DNA: TGTGCCACCAGTGATCCTCAGGTCTATACGCAGTATTTT. It specifies CATSDPQVYTQYF.

The genes are TRBV4-2 and TRBJ2-1; D is perhaps TRBD1 or TRBD2 (5 bases each). Germline assignment: CDR1 LGHNA and CDR2 YNFKEQ. The CDR3 consists of 15 residues. Deletions cut 5 bases from V and 8 bases from J, with 19 bases between. CDR3 loop: CASSLGTFPADEQFF. The CDR3 coding sequence is TGTGCCAGCAGCTTGGGGACCTTCCCGGCTGATGAGCAGTTCTTC.

Ten or more counts support this clonotype. The chain carries TRBV30 and TRBJ1-1; 7 nucleotides match TRBD1. Trimming took 0 bases from V and 5 from J; bases not matched to a gene: 6. In germline, CDR1 is GTSNPN, CDR2 SVGIG (reference sequence). The CDR3 covers 14 residues. The CDR3 sequence: CAWSVKGARTEAFF. For the CDR3, the DNA is TGTGCCTGGAGTGTAAAGGGGGCAAGGACTGAAGCTTTCTTT.

The chain's CDR3 is CASSQAGRSGELFF. The CDR3 nucleotides read TGTGCCAGCAGCCAAGCGGGGAGATCCGGGGAGCTGTTTTTT. The rearrangement joins TRBV3-1 to TRBJ2-2, with D maybe TRBD2 (5 bases). The ends were cut back, 1 base at V and 6 bases at J, with 9 bases in the middle. This CDR3 is built from 14 residues. CDR1 and CDR2 (germline): LGHDT, YNNKEL (reference sequence). Based on the CDR3 plus reference TRBV3-1 and TRBJ2-2, the full variable domain is DTAVSQTPKYLVTQMGNDKSIKCEQNLGHDTMYWYKQDSKKFLKIMFSYNNKELIINETVPNRFSPKSPDKAHLNLHINSLELGDSAVYFCASSQAGRSGELFFGEGSRLTVL.

This clonotype was observed a handful of times. The chain uses TRBV29-1 and TRBJ2-5; TRBD1 agrees at 7 bases. This CDR3 is 12 amino acids long. The junction had 7 bases not matched to a gene; V was cut back by 7 bases and J by 5 bases. Germline V gene data show CDR1 as SQVTM and CDR2 as ANQGSEA. Here the CDR3 DNA reads TGCAGCGCCCGACAGGGCGAGGAGACCCAGTACTTC. Encoded protein: CSARQGEETQYF.

This chain joins TRBV6-2 or TRBV6-3 and TRBJ2-1; 8 positions agree with TRBD2. Germline lookup yields CDR1 MNHEY and CDR2 SVGEGT. This CDR3 has 16 amino acids. Losses at the gene ends were 7 bases for V and 6 bases for J; bases not matched to a gene: 14. CDR3 protein: CASKQTGGRLGNEQFF. CDR3 DNA sequence: TGTGCCAGCAAGCAAACTGGCGGGAGGCTGGGCAATGAGCAGTTCTTC.

CDR3 nucleotides: TGTGCCAGCAGCCAAGAACTGACTAGCGGGAGGACCTTATACGAGCAGTACTTC. Translated: CASSQELTSGRTLYEQYF. V gene TRBV4-2 combines with J gene TRBJ2-7; TRBD2 matches 13 bases. CDR3 length: 18 amino acids. The germline CDR1 and CDR2 sequences are LGHNA and YNFKEQ. J was trimmed by 4 bases and V by 0 bases; bases with no gene match: 9.

The CDR3, as DNA: TGTGCCAGCAGTAGGGGGACAGGGTGTCATTTT. Its protein product is CASSRGTGCHF. The gene calls are TRBV12-3 or TRBV12-4 and TRBJ1-5; 9 bases line up with TRBD1. The CDR3 is 11 residues long. The ends lost 5 bases at V and 16 bases at J; junction bases unmatched: 6.

Many counts were recorded for this clonotype. The rearrangement uses TRBV28 and TRBJ2-2, with D perhaps matching TRBD2 (5 bases). Per germline, CDR1 MDHEN and CDR2 SYDVKM. This CDR3 contains 14 residues. Between the trimmed V and J ends, which lost 6 bases and 5 bases, there was a span of 13 bases. The CDR3 DNA reads TGTGCCAGCAGCTATCGGGGATTTACCGGGGAGCTGTTTTTT. It yields the protein CASSYRGFTGELFF.

This clonotype showed up just a few times. V usage is TRBV20-1 and J usage is TRBJ2-5, with 9 nucleotides matching TRBD1. The CDR3 extends over 12 amino acids. Per the germline V gene, CDR1 is DFQATT and CDR2 is SNEGSKA (reference sequence). V gave up 5 bases and J gave up 5 bases; unmatched junction bases: 3. CDR3 protein: CSASTGGETQYF. The DNA of the CDR3 is TGCAGTGCTTCGACAGGGGGGGAGACCCAGTACTTC.

This clonotype was seen a handful of times. DNA for the CDR3: TGTGCCAGCAGCTCTCAGGGGGCGTGGGGCTACACCTTC. Protein: CASSSQGAWGYTF. The chain combines TRBV5-4 with TRBJ1-2, with 8 bases lining up with TRBD1. The CDR3 spans 13 residues. Germline values: CDR1 SGHNT, CDR2 YYREEE (reference sequence). V lost 3 bases to trimming and J lost 8 bases; unmatched junction nucleotides: 6.

Ten or more counts support this clonotype. The chain is built from TRBV11-2 and TRBJ2-7; TRBD2 matches at 7 bases. The J segment lost 5 bases and the V segment lost 1 base, leaving 5 bases of the junction unmatched. Germline V CDR1 and CDR2: SGHAT, FQNNGV. CDR3 length: 14 residues. The CDR3 loop reads CASSLGAGVNEQYF. The CDR3 nucleotides are TGTGCCAGCAGCTTAGGCGCGGGAGTGAACGAGCAGTACTTC.

This clonotype was seen at least ten times. V usage is TRBV7-8 and J usage is TRBJ2-2, with a possible D match to TRBD2 (6 bases). Trimming removed 1 base at V and 6 bases at J, with 12 bases between. The germline CDR1 and CDR2 sequences are SGHVS and FQNEAQ. The CDR3 has 15 amino acids. The CDR3 coding sequence is TGTGCCAGCAGCTTAGATCGGCGGAGGGCCGGGGAGCTGTTTTTT. This codes for CASSLDRRRAGELFF.

The chain joins TRBV3-1 to TRBJ1-2, with a possible D match to TRBD1 (6 bases). CDR1 is LGHDT, CDR2 YNNKEL, per germline (reference sequence). The CDR3 runs 14 residues. The V and J ends lost 1 base and 4 bases respectively, with 10 bases between them. As DNA, the CDR3 is TGTGCCAGCAGCCAAGCTACAGGGACCTATGGCTACACCTTC. This sequence encodes CASSQATGTYGYTF.

The chain employs TRBV5-1 and TRBJ1-3; 9 nucleotides line up with TRBD1. The V segment lost 4 bases and the J segment 8 bases; nucleotides outside the gene matches: 7. The CDR3 has 14 amino acids. Germline-derived CDR1 and CDR2 are SGHRS and YFSETQ. CDR3 sequence reads: CASSLGQGLDTIYF. The CDR3 DNA reads as TGCGCCAGCAGCCTAGGACAGGGGTTGGACACCATATATTTT.

This clonotype was seen many times. The CDR3 DNA follows: TGCGCCAGCAGTACGGTTAGGGGGCACACCGGGGAGCTGTTTTTT. This codes for CASSTVRGHTGELFF. This chain links TRBV5-1 with TRBJ2-2; 7 positions agree with TRBD1. The J segment lost 3 bases and the V segment lost 5 bases, leaving 7 bases of the junction unmatched. CDR3 size: 15 residues. Germline loops: CDR1 SGHRS, CDR2 YFSETQ.

The rearrangement joins TRBV13 to TRBJ2-1; TRBD2 is a possible D gene (7 bases). Germline assignment: CDR1 PRHDT and CDR2 FYEKMQ (reference sequence). V was pared by 2 bases and J by 6 bases, with 11 bases between. The CDR3 loop spans 14 amino acids. CDR3 sequence: CASSLWGGRNEQFF. Here the CDR3 DNA reads TGTGCCAGCAGCTTATGGGGGGGGCGCAATGAGCAGTTCTTC.

This clonotype was detected many times. The chain uses TRBV27 and TRBJ1-2, with D hard to call. Germline V gene sequence: CDR1 MNHEY, CDR2 SMNVEV (reference sequence). The ends were cut back, 3 bases at V and 4 bases at J, with 12 bases in the middle. CDR3 size: 14 residues. The CDR3 DNA sequence: TGTGCCAGCAGTTTCGGGGTGGGAGCCTATGGCTACACCTTC. Its protein product is CASSFGVGAYGYTF.

There are many counts of this clonotype. V usage is TRBV20-1 and J usage is TRBJ2-1; D is undetermined. The germline gives CDR1 DFQATT, CDR2 SNEGSKA (reference sequence). The ends were cut back, 0 bases at V and 10 bases at J, with 13 bases in the middle. The CDR3 length is 13 residues. The CDR3 region is CSARDSAFEEQFF. The CDR3 DNA follows: TGCAGTGCTAGAGATTCTGCCTTCGAAGAGCAGTTCTTC.

This clonotype was picked up a small number of times. The chain couples TRBV18 to TRBJ1-4, with a weak D call TRBD1 (6 bases). V shed 6 bases and J shed 5 bases, with 16 bases lying between them. Germline CDR1 and CDR2: KGHSH and LQKENI. The CDR3 has 15 residues. This chain's CDR3 is CASSRRITGNEKLFF. CDR3 coding DNA: TGTGCCAGCTCGCGCCGGATTACAGGGAATGAAAAACTGTTTTTT.

CDR3 residues: CASSSGGASETQYF. CDR3 coding DNA: TGTGCCAGCAGTTCCGGGGGAGCATCAGAGACCCAGTACTTC. This chain uses TRBV28 with TRBJ2-5; TRBD2 is a possible D gene (6 bases). The germline gives CDR1 MDHEN, CDR2 SYDVKM. Trimming cost V 4 bases and J 4 bases, with 13 bases left between them. This CDR3 region has 14 residues. The variable domain in full, completed from reference TRBV28 and TRBJ2-5, reads DVKVTQSSRYLVKRTGEKVFLECVQDMDHENMFWYRQDPGLGLRLIYFSYDVKMKEKGDIPEGYSVSREKKERFSLILESASTNQTSMYLCASSSGGASETQYFGPGTRLLVL.

This chain uses TRBV4-3 with TRBJ2-7, with 7 nucleotides matching TRBD2. V lost 0 bases, J lost 2 bases, and 13 bases stayed unmatched. CDR1 is LGHNA and CDR2 is YSLEER in the germline V gene. The CDR3 sequence is 18 residues long. CDR3 coding DNA: TGCGCCAGCAGCCAAGATTTGGCCCCCGGGGGGATAACCTACGAGCAGTACTTC. Its protein product is CASSQDLAPGGITYEQYF.